At least ten counts were recorded for the clone carrying this T cell receptor beta chain. What it recognizes is unknown. Researchers drew blood RNA from unsorted whole blood and extracted germline DNA as well. This specimen comes from a study of tumor-infiltrating lymphocytes in primary liver carcinoma. Study in general: Tumor stage was T1-T3 N0M0, and tumor size was roughly 4 to 10 cm across.

Researchers generated TCR beta cDNA from about 500 ng of total RNA, relying on a constant-region primer. Nested multiplex PCR, run for three rounds with slightly modified ARM-PCR, yielded TCR beta libraries. The opening two PCR rounds, roughly 11 cycles each, paired TRBV1-TRBV30 forward primers with a C-beta reverse primer. Via MiXCR, TCRdb re-called the multiplex PCR reads, giving one row per CDR3 protein. Of about 180,000 distinct CDR3 sequences in the sample, over 50% are singletons; the top ten hold less than 75%. Study conclusions and caveats: Blood trailed tumors significantly in top-250-clone fraction (p = 0.039). Overlap between tumor regions exceeded overlap of tumor with adjacent tissue or blood. Bulk unsorted material prevented CD4+ and CD8+ repertoire comparison.

Germline CDR1 is SQVTM and CDR2 is ANQGSEA. Trimming removed 4 bases at V and 0 bases at J, with 9 bases between. CDR3 length: 13 residues. The sequence was collected from a man aged 35 to 55 with primary liver carcinoma and hepatitis B virus infection. The chain is built from TRBV29-1 and TRBJ2-5; D is unresolved. The sequenced sample consisted of peripheral blood. The CDR3 sequence: CSVAGNHQETQYF. Written as DNA, the CDR3 is TGCAGCGTTGCGGGCAACCACCAAGAGACCCAGTACTTC.